The T cell receptor (beta chain) under discussion was sequenced for a study of blood T cell repertoires in COVID-19. Germline-derived CDR1 and CDR2 are SGDLS and YYNGEE. V dropped 3 bases and J dropped 2; count of bases not matched to a gene: 5. CDR3 length: 15 amino acids. This clone was seen a single time. Sequenced by immunoSEQ multiplex PCR; TCRdb stores in-frame clones only, minus some. The table records approximately 280,000 clones, roughly 83% of them present only once. The J gene is TRBJ2-7, the V gene TRBV9, with 10 bases fitting TRBD1. Sequenced material: peripheral blood. This TCR was sampled from a human donor with COVID-19, enrolled during active disease. The donor label of this sample is uncertain. CDR3 DNA: TGTGCCAGCAGCGCCCGGACAGGGGGACCCTACGAGCAGTACTTC. Translated, it gives CASSARTGGPYEQYF.